Each of the 4 T cell receptor beta chains below was sequenced from the same sample in a study of blood T cell repertoires in COVID-19. Clones were sequenced by immunoSEQ multiplex PCR, and TCRdb holds only the in-frame ones, with some missing. The sample has about 130,000 clones; about nine tenths are singletons. The specimen was peripheral blood. These TCRs come from a man in his forties or fifties with acute or convalescent COVID-19.

The CDR3 region is CASSTPGLAQTRTKYNEQFF. The CDR3 bases are TGCGCCAGCAGCACCCCGGGACTAGCGCAGACGCGTACCAAATACAATGAGCAGTTCTTC. The gene calls are TRBV5-1 and TRBJ2-1; 10 bases are a match to TRBD2. Trimming cost V 4 bases and J 4 bases; bases outside gene matches: 20. CDR1 SGHRS and CDR2 YFSETQ come from the germline V gene. This CDR3 is built from 20 residues.

V and J are TRBV6-6 and TRBJ2-1; D is uncertain. Between the trimmed V and J ends, which lost 3 bases and 4 bases, there was a span of 4 bases. The CDR3 contains 12 residues. Germline V gene lookup returns CDR1 MNHNY and CDR2 SVGAGI (reference sequence). DNA for the CDR3: TGTGCCAGCAGTTATCCTTACAATGAGCAGTTCTTC. This codes for CASSYPYNEQFF.

This CDR3 reads CASSLKGADYGYTF. CDR3 in DNA: TGCGCCAGCAGCTTAAAGGGGGCGGACTATGGCTACACCTTC. The genes are TRBV5-1 and TRBJ1-2, with 7 bases lining up with TRBD1. The CDR3 contains 14 residues. Losses at the gene ends were 2 bases for V and 3 bases for J; bases not matched to a gene: 4. Germline loops: CDR1 SGHRS, CDR2 YFSETQ.

The V and J genes are TRBV3-1 (or the pseudogene TRBV3-2) and TRBJ1-1; no reliable D call. CDR1 LGHDT and CDR2 YNNKEL come from the germline V gene (reference sequence). V lost 4 bases to trimming and J lost 1 base, with 7 bases between them. This CDR3 region has 13 residues. The CDR3 spells CASSLLWNTEAFF. CDR3 in DNA: TGTGCCAGCAGCCTCTTGTGGAACACTGAAGCTTTCTTT.